Following are 14 T cell receptor beta chains from one sample sequenced in a study of T cell responses to AZD1222 COVID-19 vaccine. This table comes from immunoSEQ multiplex PCR, and its TCRdb copy is limited to in-frame clones, with some not included. This repertoire shows roughly 98,000 clones, about 88% found once; its top ten account for 11% to 15%. Sequenced here: peripheral blood, sampled 28 days after the second AZD1222 dose. Receptors originate from an adult who received the AZD1222 COVID-19 vaccine.

The chain links TRBV6-5 to TRBJ1-1; D remains ambiguous. CDR3 length: 16 residues. Looked up from germline, CDR1 is MNHEY and CDR2 is SVGAGI. Trimming removed 0 bases from V and 1 base from J, with 12 bases in between. The CDR3, as DNA: TGTGCCAGCAGTTACTCGTACGCCAAACAGAACACTGAAGCTTTCTTT. Translation gives CASSYSYAKQNTEAFF.

The chain links TRBV27 to TRBJ1-5; D gene unclear. The CDR3 spans 11 residues. Germline assignment: CDR1 MNHEY and CDR2 SMNVEV (reference sequence). V dropped 5 bases and J dropped 11 bases, with 10 bases sitting between them. The chain's CDR3 is CASSVLSAQHF. The CDR3 DNA reads as TGTGCCAGCAGTGTCCTGTCGGCCCAGCATTTT.

The chain combines TRBV7-7 with TRBJ1-3; weak D call: TRBD1 (5 bases). The CDR3 totals 19 residues. Trimming took 3 bases from V and 7 from J, leaving 28 bases between them. Germline CDR1 SSHAT, CDR2 FNYEAQ (reference sequence). The CDR3 protein is CASSLGLSPNRSVANTIYF. DNA of the CDR3: TGTGCCAGCAGCTTGGGGCTCTCCCCAAACAGGTCCGTAGCGAACACCATATATTTT.

The rearrangement joins TRBV18 to TRBJ1-2; D uncertain. CDR1 is KGHSH and CDR2 is LQKENI in the germline V gene. V was shortened by 3 bases and J by 1 base, with 6 bases between the two germline ends. The CDR3 contains 13 residues. The CDR3 coding sequence is TGTGCCAGCTCACCTCTGAATAACTATGGCTACACCTTC. Translating gives CASSPLNNYGYTF. The full variable domain, its missing parts supplied by reference TRBV18 and TRBJ1-2, is NAGVMQNPRHLVRRRGQEARLRCSPMKGHSHVYWYRQLPEEGLKFMVYLQKENIIDESGMPKERFSAEFPKEGPSILRIQQVVRGDSAAYFCASSPLNNYGYTFGSGTRLTVV.

This clone was observed a handful of times. The V call is TRBV7-8, the J call TRBJ2-3, with 11 positions matching TRBD2. This CDR3 contains 16 residues. Germline trimming cut 2 bases from V and 2 bases from J; bases unmatched to any gene: 3. CDR1 is SGHVS and CDR2 is FQNEAQ in the germline V gene. The CDR3 DNA reads as TGTGCCAGCAGCTTACCTAGCGGGGGGAACACAGATACGCAGTATTTT. Translated: CASSLPSGGNTDTQYF.

CDR3 DNA sequence: TGTGCCACCAGCAGAGATAGAGACAGATACACTGAAGCTTTCTTT. It translates to CATSRDRDRYTEAFF. The chain uses TRBV15 and TRBJ1-1; TRBD1 is a possible D gene (5 bases). This CDR3 is 15 amino acids long. CDR1 is LNHNV, CDR2 YYDKDF, per germline (reference sequence). Trimming pared 0 bases from V and 3 bases from J, leaving 11 bases between.

This chain links TRBV27 with TRBJ1-2; TRBD1 agrees at 7 bases. CDR3 length: 15 residues. V trimming: 1 base; J trimming: 2 bases; junction bases outside the gene matches: 4. Germline CDR1 MNHEY, CDR2 SMNVEV (reference sequence). The CDR3 protein is CASSLLPGQNYGYTF. CDR3 sequence (DNA): TGTGCCAGCAGTTTATTGCCGGGACAGAACTATGGCTACACCTTC.

The chain links TRBV19 to TRBJ1-2; D call uncertain. Germline values: CDR1 LNHDA, CDR2 SQIVND (reference sequence). Trimming pared 7 bases from V and 5 bases from J, leaving 26 bases between. This CDR3 comprises 17 residues. CDR3 DNA: TGTGCCAGTATCAAAGGACCCCCTACCCCCACTAGATATGGCTACACCTTC. Protein: CASIKGPPTPTRYGYTF.

V and J are TRBV7-9 and TRBJ1-1; the D is unclear. Per the germline V gene, CDR1 is SEHNR and CDR2 is FQNEAQ (reference sequence). Trimming stripped 2 bases from V and 7 bases from J, with 8 bases between. The length of the CDR3 is 12 residues. The CDR3 nucleotides are TGTGCCAGCAGCTTAAGTCCAGTTGAAGCTTTCTTT. Translating gives CASSLSPVEAFF.

This chain connects TRBV5-1 to TRBJ1-4; 8 bases line up with TRBD1. V lost 4 bases, J lost 5 bases, and 4 bases stayed unmatched. Germline assignment: CDR1 SGHRS and CDR2 YFSETQ. The CDR3 extends over 14 amino acids. The chain's CDR3 is CASSQRTGNEKLFF. CDR3 nucleotides: TGCGCCAGCAGCCAACGGACAGGGAATGAAAAACTGTTTTTT.

This clone was recorded only once. V is TRBV7-9 and J is TRBJ1-1; 11 bases are shared with TRBD1. This CDR3 comprises 16 residues. Germline V gives CDR1 SEHNR, CDR2 FQNEAQ (reference sequence). V was clipped by 4 bases and J by 4 bases; unmatched bases: 8. The CDR3 is CASSSLPGQGGTEAFF. Here the CDR3 DNA reads TGTGCCAGCAGCTCTTTACCGGGACAGGGGGGCACTGAAGCTTTCTTT.

This rearrangement joins TRBV29-1 to TRBJ2-7, with a weak D call TRBD2 (7 bases). Per the germline V gene, CDR1 is SQVTM and CDR2 is ANQGSEA. Trimming pared 7 bases from V and 5 bases from J, leaving 18 bases between. This CDR3 contains 13 residues. DNA for the CDR3: TGCAGCGCAACGGGGGGCGCCTGGGACGAGCAGTACTTC. Translated: CSATGGAWDEQYF.

The chain employs TRBV6-5 and TRBJ1-6; 10 bases are shared with TRBD1. The CDR3 runs 14 residues. V lost 7 bases, J lost 7 bases, and 4 bases stayed unmatched. CDR1 is MNHEY, CDR2 SVGAGI, per germline. This CDR3 reads CASIGTGENSPLHF. The CDR3 bases are TGTGCCAGCATTGGGACAGGGGAAAATTCACCCCTCCACTTT.

The rearrangement links TRBV10-2 to TRBJ1-2; no clear D. The CDR3 sequence is 13 residues long. Deletions cut 2 bases from V and 2 bases from J, with 6 bases between. Germline values: CDR1 WSHSY, CDR2 SAAADI. CDR3 nucleotides: TGCGCCAGCAGTGAGACATTAAACTATGGCTACACCTTC. The encoded protein is CASSETLNYGYTF.